Sequencing of this T cell receptor beta chain was carried out in a study of CD8+CD57+ T cells in acquired aplastic anemia. Study in general: Each DNA sample taken from sorted CD4+ and CD8+ cells came to approximately 3 ug on average.

The TCR beta profiling, which covered VDJ combination and CDR3 sequence, was carried out using genomic DNA as the template. MiXCR was run by TCRdb on the reads, yielding one entry per CDR3 protein. Of about 420,000 distinct CDR3 sequences listed, 55% to 70% are singletons. CDR3 length: 13 residues. The ends were cut back, 8 bases at V and 9 bases at J, with 22 bases in the middle. Germline CDR1 DFQATT, CDR2 SNEGSKA (reference sequence). Study-wide results and caveats: Patient and control CD8+ Simpson's diversity was not significantly different.

Of note for this clonotype: Its antigen is as yet unknown.

The rearrangement links TRBV20-1 to TRBJ1-2; D is undetermined. The specimen was sorted CD4+, CD8+, or CD8+CD57+ T cells (not recorded which) from PBMCs. The TCR originated in a human donor in good health, serving as a control. The CDR3 region is CSSPERGSCSYTF. In DNA, the CDR3 is TGCAGTTCCCCCGAGCGGGGATCCTGCAGCTACACCTTC.